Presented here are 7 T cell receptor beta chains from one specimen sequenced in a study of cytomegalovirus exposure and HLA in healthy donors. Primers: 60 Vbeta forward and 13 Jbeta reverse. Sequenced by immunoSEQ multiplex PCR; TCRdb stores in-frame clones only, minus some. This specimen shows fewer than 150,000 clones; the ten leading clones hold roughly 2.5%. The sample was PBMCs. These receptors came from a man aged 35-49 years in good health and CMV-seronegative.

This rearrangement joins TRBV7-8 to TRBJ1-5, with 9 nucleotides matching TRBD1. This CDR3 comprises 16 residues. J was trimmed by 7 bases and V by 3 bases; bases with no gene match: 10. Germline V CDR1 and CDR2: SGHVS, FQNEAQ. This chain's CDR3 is CASSLPPGQGRQPQHF. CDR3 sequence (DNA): TGTGCCAGCAGCTTGCCCCCCGGACAGGGGCGGCAGCCCCAGCATTTT.

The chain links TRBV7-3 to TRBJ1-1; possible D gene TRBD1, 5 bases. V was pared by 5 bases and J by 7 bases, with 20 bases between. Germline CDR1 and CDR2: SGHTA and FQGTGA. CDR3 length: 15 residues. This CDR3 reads CASSKGAAQAHEAFF. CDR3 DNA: TGTGCCAGCAGCAAAGGGGCGGCGCAGGCTCATGAAGCTTTCTTT.

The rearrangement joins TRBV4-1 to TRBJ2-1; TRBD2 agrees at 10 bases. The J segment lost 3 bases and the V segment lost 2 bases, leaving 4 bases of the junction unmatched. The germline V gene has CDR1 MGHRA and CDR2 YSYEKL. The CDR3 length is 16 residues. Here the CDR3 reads CASSQSGGANYNEQFF. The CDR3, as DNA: TGCGCCAGCAGCCAAAGCGGGGGGGCCAACTACAATGAGCAGTTCTTC.

The CDR3 DNA is TGTGCCACCAGCAGAGTCCCAGGGGGAGTCACAGATACGCAGTATTTT. Translating it yields CATSRVPGGVTDTQYF. The rearrangement uses TRBV15 and TRBJ2-3; 7 bases are a match to TRBD1. Germline V gene sequence: CDR1 LNHNV, CDR2 YYDKDF (reference sequence). The CDR3 has 16 residues. V lost 1 base to trimming and J lost 2 bases; unmatched junction nucleotides: 6.

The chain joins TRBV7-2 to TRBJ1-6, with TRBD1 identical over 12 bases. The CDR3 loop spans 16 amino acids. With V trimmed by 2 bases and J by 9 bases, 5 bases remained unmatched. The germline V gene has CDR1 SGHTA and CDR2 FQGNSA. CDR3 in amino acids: CASSLRDRGPSSPLHF. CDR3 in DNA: TGTGCCAGCAGCTTAAGGGACAGGGGGCCGAGTTCACCCCTCCACTTT.

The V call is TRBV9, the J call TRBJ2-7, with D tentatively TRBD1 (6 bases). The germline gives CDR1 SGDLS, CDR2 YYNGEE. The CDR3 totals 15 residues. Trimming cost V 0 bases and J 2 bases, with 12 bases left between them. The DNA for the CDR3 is TGTGCCAGCAGCGTAGGTGGGACACTCACCTACGAGCAGTACTTC. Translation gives CASSVGGTLTYEQYF.

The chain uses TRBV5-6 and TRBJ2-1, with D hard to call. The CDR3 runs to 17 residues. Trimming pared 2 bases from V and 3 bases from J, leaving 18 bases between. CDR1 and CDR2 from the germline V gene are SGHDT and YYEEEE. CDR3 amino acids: CASSFRVVASYYNEQFF. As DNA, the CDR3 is TGTGCCAGCAGCTTCCGGGTAGTGGCGAGCTACTACAATGAGCAGTTCTTC.